The 21 T cell receptor beta chains listed next were all sequenced from one sample in a study of blood T cell repertoires in COVID-19. Data came from immunoSEQ multiplex PCR; TCRdb stores just in-frame clones and leaves some out. The data show more than 110,000 clones, with around 87% seen just once and around 5.4% held by the top ten. Sequencing was carried out using peripheral blood. These receptors were obtained from a human donor in a cohort sampled during active COVID-19.

V and J are TRBV28 and TRBJ1-2; a possible D gene is TRBD1 (5 bases). The V end was cut by 3 bases, the J end by 2 bases, with 10 bases between. Germline CDR1 MDHEN, CDR2 SYDVKM. The CDR3 loop spans 14 amino acids. The CDR3 DNA sequence: TGTGCCAGCAGTTTTAGTCACAGGAACTATGGCTACACCTTC. Amino acids: CASSFSHRNYGYTF.

The CDR3: CASVSTGPDTQYF. The CDR3 DNA reads TGTGCCAGCGTTTCTACTGGTCCAGATACGCAGTATTTT. The chain couples TRBV2 to TRBJ2-3; no clear D. Trimming pared 8 bases from V and 4 bases from J, leaving 13 bases between. The CDR3 has 13 amino acids. Germline V CDR1 and CDR2: SNHLY, FYNNEI.

The gene calls are TRBV29-1 and TRBJ2-7, with TRBD2 identical over 11 bases. The CDR3 is made up of 13 amino acids. V dropped 4 bases and J dropped 4; count of bases not matched to a gene: 3. Looked up from germline, CDR1 is SQVTM and CDR2 is ANQGSEA. The CDR3 sequence is CSVVAGGVYEQYF. CDR3 DNA sequence: TGCAGCGTTGTAGCGGGAGGGGTTTACGAGCAGTACTTC.

V is TRBV7-9 and J is TRBJ1-3, with a tentative D call TRBD1 (5 bases). The CDR3 runs 17 residues. Trimming cost V 1 base and J 1 base, with 14 bases left between them. Germline CDR1 SEHNR, CDR2 FQNEAQ (reference sequence). The CDR3 loop is CASSLGSTVPSGNTIYF. The CDR3 DNA reads TGTGCCAGCAGCTTAGGATCGACAGTTCCATCTGGAAACACCATATATTTT.

This chain links TRBV19 with TRBJ2-7; 10 bases agree with TRBD1. Per germline, CDR1 LNHDA and CDR2 SQIVND (reference sequence). The CDR3 spans 16 residues. With V trimmed by 4 bases and J by 2 bases, 8 bases remained unmatched. Here the CDR3 reads CASSRSGTGVTYEQYF. The DNA of the CDR3 is TGTGCCAGTAGTAGATCGGGGACAGGGGTTACCTACGAGCAGTACTTC.

The chain is built from TRBV11-2 and TRBJ2-2; maybe TRBD2 (5 bases). Germline V gene sequence: CDR1 SGHAT, CDR2 FQNNGV. The V and J ends lost 1 base and 5 bases respectively, with 14 bases between them. The CDR3 is made up of 16 amino acids. DNA for the CDR3: TGTGCCAGCAGCTTAGTAGGCGGAGGCGCGACCGGGGAGCTGTTTTTT. Translation gives CASSLVGGGATGELFF.

On this clone itself: The same CDR3 can be traced to other DNA sequences in this sample. The V call is TRBV28, the J call TRBJ1-6; 7 bases line up with TRBD1. CDR3 size: 14 residues. Trimming cost V 3 bases and J 7 bases; bases outside gene matches: 3. Germline-derived CDR1 and CDR2 are MDHEN and SYDVKM. Here the CDR3 reads CASSLGRGNSPLHF. For the CDR3, the DNA is TGTGCCAGCAGTTTGGGCAGGGGGAATTCACCCCTCCACTTT.

The rearrangement uses TRBV7-8 and TRBJ2-3; tentative D call: TRBD1 (6 bases). With 4 bases removed from V and 4 bases from J, the gap between germline ends came to 9 bases. Germline V gene lookup returns CDR1 SGHVS and CDR2 FQNEAQ. The CDR3 runs 13 residues. The CDR3 loop reads CASSSGAADTQYF. The CDR3 nucleotides read TGTGCCAGCAGCTCAGGGGCCGCAGATACGCAGTATTTT. The full variable domain, completed using reference TRBV7-8 and TRBJ2-3, is GAGVSQSPRYKVAKRGQDVALRCDPISGHVSLFWYQQALGQGPEFLTYFQNEAQLDKSGLPSDRFFAERPEGSVSTLKIQRTQQEDSAVYLCASSSGAADTQYFGPGTRLTVL.

The chain carries TRBV7-3 and TRBJ2-1, with TRBD2 matching over 10 bases. The CDR3 totals 15 residues. The junction had 2 bases not matched to a gene; V was cut back by 1 base and J by 5 bases. Germline lookup yields CDR1 SGHTA and CDR2 FQGTGA. The CDR3 sequence: CASSLRTSGNNEQFF. CDR3 in DNA: TGTGCCAGCAGCTTAAGGACTAGCGGAAACAATGAGCAGTTCTTC.

The chain employs TRBV19 and TRBJ1-1; no firm D call. V lost 1 base to trimming and J lost 1 base, with 7 bases between them. Germline V lookup: CDR1 LNHDA, CDR2 SQIVND (reference sequence). The length of the CDR3 is 14 residues. The CDR3 nucleotides read TGTGCCAGTAGTATAGGGAGGGCGAACACTGAAGCTTTCTTT. Its translation: CASSIGRANTEAFF.

V usage is TRBV7-8 and J usage is TRBJ2-7, with D possibly matching TRBD1 (7 bases). The CDR3 sequence is 15 residues long. The ends were cut back, 5 bases at V and 6 bases at J, with 20 bases in the middle. Germline assignment: CDR1 SGHVS and CDR2 FQNEAQ. The CDR3, as DNA: TGTGCCAGCAGCATCGGGAGACAGGGTGTGGGCGAGCAGTACTTC. Its protein is CASSIGRQGVGEQYF.

In its sample, this clone was seen once. This chain connects TRBV27 to TRBJ2-7; a weak D match, TRBD1 (5 bases). This CDR3 is 14 amino acids long. V was trimmed by 5 bases and J by 0 bases, leaving 11 bases between them. Looked up from germline, CDR1 is MNHEY and CDR2 is SMNVEV (reference sequence). The CDR3 region has the DNA TGTGCCAGCAGTCGGACAATAAGCTCCTACGAGCAGTACTTC. This codes for CASSRTISSYEQYF.

CDR3 DNA sequence: TGTGCCAGCAGTGAAGAGGGGTGGCGGGGGCAGTACTTC. Encoded protein: CASSEEGWRGQYF. This chain connects TRBV6-1 to TRBJ2-7; D may be TRBD2 (6 bases). Trimming took 1 base from V and 9 from J, leaving 13 bases between them. This CDR3 comprises 13 residues. From germline, CDR1 is MNHNS and CDR2 SASEGT.

V gene TRBV6-6 combines with J gene TRBJ1-2; unclear D gene. This CDR3 has 14 residues. CDR1 and CDR2 (germline): MNHNY, SVGAGI (reference sequence). V was shortened by 2 bases and J by 6 bases, with 13 bases between the two germline ends. As DNA, the CDR3 is TGTGCCAGCAGTTACGCCCGAGGGCAGGATGGCTACACCTTC. Translating it yields CASSYARGQDGYTF.

The genes are TRBV7-2 and TRBJ1-4; TRBD1 might be the D (6 bases). The CDR3 contains 15 residues. Germline V gene data show CDR1 as SGHTA and CDR2 as FQGNSA. V was shortened by 6 bases and J by 3 bases, with 14 bases between the two germline ends. CDR3 in amino acids: CASSPNGTPNEKLFF. DNA for the CDR3: TGTGCCAGCAGTCCAAACGGGACACCTAATGAAAAACTGTTTTTT.

This chain links TRBV9 with TRBJ1-1, with 9 bases identical to TRBD1. The ends lost 4 bases at V and 10 bases at J; junction bases unmatched: 20. The V gene's germline CDR1 is SGDLS and CDR2 YYNGEE. The CDR3 is 17 residues long. The DNA for the CDR3 is TGTGCCAGCAGCCGTCTGACAGGGGGTACGACGGGGAGTGGAGCTTTCTTT. This encodes CASSRLTGGTTGSGAFF.

The rearrangement links TRBV28 to TRBJ1-1; D gene unclear. Looked up from germline, CDR1 is MDHEN and CDR2 is SYDVKM. Trimming shortened V by 3 bases and J by 1 base, and 12 bases separated the two germline ends. The CDR3 covers 15 residues. The DNA of the CDR3 is TGTGCCAGCAGTTTCACCGCCACACCGAACACTGAAGCTTTCTTT. This codes for CASSFTATPNTEAFF.

V is TRBV5-6 and J is TRBJ2-7; no definite D call. Trimming removed 3 bases at V and 2 bases at J, with 12 bases between. CDR1 SGHDT and CDR2 YYEEEE come from the germline V gene. The CDR3 is 14 residues long. CDR3 nucleotides: TGTGCCAGCAGCTCCCCAGGCGACACCTACGAGCAGTACTTC. Translation: CASSSPGDTYEQYF.

This chain links TRBV5-1 with TRBJ1-5; the D gene is possibly TRBD1 (6 bases). Germline CDR1 reads SGHRS; CDR2 reads YFSETQ. This CDR3 comprises 14 residues. The V and J ends lost 0 bases and 6 bases respectively, with 10 bases between them. The CDR3 bases are TGCGCCAGCAGCTTGGAAGGGGGGGGTCAGCCCCAGCATTTT. As protein: CASSLEGGGQPQHF. Looking up the rest from reference TRBV5-1 and TRBJ1-5 gives the full variable domain: KAGVTQTPRYLIKTRGQQVTLSCSPISGHRSVSWYQQTPGQGLQFLFEYFSETQRNKGNFPGRFSGRQFSNSRSEMNVSTLELGDSALYLCASSLEGGGQPQHFGDGTRLSIL.

This clone was seen ten or more times. This chain uses TRBV27 with TRBJ2-5, with D perhaps matching TRBD1 (6 bases). This CDR3 contains 15 residues. Germline-derived CDR1 and CDR2 are MNHEY and SMNVEV (reference sequence). The V end lost 4 bases, the J end lost 1 base, and 13 bases lay between the germline ends. CDR3 in DNA: TGTGCCAGCAGTTCCCGGGACACTATCCAAGAGACCCAGTACTTC. Its protein is CASSSRDTIQETQYF.

The rearrangement joins TRBV3-1 (or the pseudogene TRBV3-2) to TRBJ1-2; the match to TRBD1 covers 8 bases. The germline V gene has CDR1 LGHDT and CDR2 YNNKEL (reference sequence). After removal of 2 bases from V and 3 bases from J, the junction contained 11 bases not matched to a gene. The CDR3 length is 17 residues. CDR3 region: CASSQRNRGQGDYGYTF. As DNA, the CDR3 is TGTGCCAGCAGCCAACGTAACAGAGGACAGGGCGACTATGGCTACACCTTC.